This T cell receptor beta chain stems from a study of blood T cell repertoires in COVID-19. Authors' analysis steps: Counts of nucleated cells, estimated from reference gene primer amplification, were obtained. TCRdb's copy holds only in-frame clones and misses some; the assay was immunoSEQ multiplex PCR. Clone size and the V and J calls come from that table; the DNA yielded D and trimming. The top ten clones hold about 30% of a sample with around 29,000 clones, 80% to 90% of them seen once. The V end was cut by 1 base, the J end by 5 bases, with 8 bases between. The germline V gene has CDR1 MNHNS and CDR2 SASEGT. The CDR3 is 13 residues long.

The sequenced sample was peripheral blood. This chain joins TRBV6-1 and TRBJ1-2; D is unresolved. This clonotype was sampled from a woman over 75 with COVID-19, enrolled during active disease. The chain's CDR3 is CASSEVGLYGYTF. The CDR3 nucleotides are TGTGCCAGCAGTGAAGTTGGGCTTTATGGCTACACCTTC.